This entry describes one T cell receptor beta chain. Its antigen is as yet unknown. This sample was included in a study of cytomegalovirus exposure and HLA in healthy donors. Whole-study results and caveats: For cytomegalovirus status, the classifier reportedly gave diagnoses with high specificity and sensitivity.

Germline CDR1 SQVTM, CDR2 ANQGSEA. The CDR3 length is 14 residues. V was cut by 7 bases and J by 5 bases, with 20 bases left in between. The PCR ran on 60 Vbeta and 13 Jbeta primers. Data came from immunoSEQ multiplex PCR; TCRdb stores just in-frame clones and leaves some out. The sample contains approximately 82,000 clones, around 81% of which appear only once. Sequencing was done on a sample of PBMCs. This clonotype was sampled from a man aged 40-50 years in good health and CMV-seronegative. V usage is TRBV29-1 and J usage is TRBJ2-5; possibly TRBD2 for D (6 bases). The CDR3 loop reads CSAGGRGAGETQYF. CDR3 bases: TGCAGCGCGGGCGGGCGGGGCGCGGGGGAGACCCAGTACTTC.